Presented here are 18 T cell receptor beta chains from one specimen sequenced in a study of tumor-infiltrating lymphocytes in primary liver carcinoma. Blood RNA originated from unsorted whole blood, with germline DNA additionally extracted. Synthesis of TCR beta cDNA was carried out from approximately 0.55 ug total RNA with a constant-region primer. Three nested multiplex PCR rounds, a slightly modified ARM-PCR, produced the libraries for TCR beta. A C-beta reverse primer was combined with TRBV1-TRBV30 forward primers in the first two PCR rounds, and each round had around 11 cycles. TCRdb fed the multiplex PCR reads into MiXCR, producing one record per CDR3 protein. The table has about 330,000 distinct CDR3 sequences, roughly 61% seen once. The material sequenced was peripheral blood. The origin of the receptors is a man aged 40-49 years with primary liver carcinoma and hepatitis B virus infection.

Notes on this clonotype: At one boundary the junction diverges from the germline segment, which might be a read error. This chain links TRBV6-6 with TRBJ1-5; possibly TRBD1 for D (5 bases). This CDR3 contains 14 residues. Germline-derived CDR1 and CDR2 are MNHNY and SVGAGI (reference sequence). DNA of the CDR3: TGTGTCAGCAGCGGGACTCCGGGCAGCCAGCCCCAGCATTTT. This codes for CVSSGTPGSQPQHF.

The chain couples TRBV5-1 to TRBJ2-7; D possibly matches TRBD1 or TRBD2 (5 bases each). Germline-derived CDR1 and CDR2 are SGHRS and YFSETQ. CDR3 length: 15 residues. V shed 2 bases and J shed 6 bases, with 18 bases lying between them. This CDR3 reads CASSFDGQGVAEQYF. The CDR3 nucleotides are TGCGCCAGCAGCTTTGACGGCCAGGGAGTGGCCGAGCAGTACTTC.

Points on this clonotype: The germline gene is not matched at one end of the junction; a read error may be the cause. The chain links TRBV5-6 to TRBJ2-3; D may be TRBD2 (5 bases). Germline lookup yields CDR1 SGHDT and CDR2 YYEEEE. CDR3 length equals 13 residues. The CDR3 DNA reads TGTGCCAGCACCTTGAGGGCCGGAGATACGCAGTATTTC. The encoded protein is CASTLRAGDTQYF.

As regards this clonotype: A read error is likely, as this CDR3 ends without the conserved phenylalanine or tryptophan. The chain links TRBV7-9 to TRBJ1-6; D unclear. Trimming took off 1 base at V and 10 bases at J, with 11 bases between the two ends. Germline V gives CDR1 SEHNR, CDR2 FQNEAQ (reference sequence). The CDR3 loop spans 14 amino acids. Here the CDR3 reads CASSLEREVSPLHI. The CDR3 DNA is TGTGCCAGCAGCTTAGAGAGGGAGGTCTCACCCCTCCACATT.

To note about this clonotype: It may be a read error: a sequence one base away is much more abundant. The chain's CDR3 is CVSSLGGAEAFF. The CDR3 DNA sequence: TGTGTCAGCAGTTTAGGGGGCGCTGAAGCTTTCTTT. The rearrangement uses TRBV28 and TRBJ1-1; 7 bases are shared with TRBD1. Germline assignment: CDR1 MDHEN and CDR2 SYDVKM. The CDR3 extends over 12 amino acids.

Remarks on this clonotype: A much larger clone differs by one base, so this may be a read error. Since no conserved phenylalanine or tryptophan closes the CDR3, a read error is the likely cause. The genes are TRBV29-1 and TRBJ1-3; D uncertain. This CDR3 comprises 12 residues. Per the germline V gene, CDR1 is SQVTM and CDR2 is ANQGSEA. The germline V and J ends were trimmed by 3 bases and 0 bases, with 3 bases remaining between them. The CDR3 loop reads CSVEDSGNTIYS. DNA of the CDR3: TGCAGCGTTGAGGACTCTGGAAACACCATATATTCT.

This clonotype was counted a few times. The genes are TRBV11-2 and TRBJ2-3; tentatively, D is TRBD1 or TRBD2 (6 bases each). The length of the CDR3 is 17 residues. CDR1 and CDR2 (germline): SGHAT, FQNNGV. The CDR3 protein is CASGLVSRGRWTDTQYF. CDR3 bases: TGTGCTAGCGGCTTAGTGTCCAGGGGACGGTGGACAGATACGCAGTATTTT.

V gene TRBV7-9 combines with J gene TRBJ2-7, with no clear D. Germline-derived CDR1 and CDR2 are SEHNR and FQNEAQ (reference sequence). The CDR3 has 15 amino acids. Trimming took 1 base from V and 7 from J, leaving 17 bases between them. The CDR3 DNA reads TGTGCCAGCAGCTTAGTCCCGACCGCGCCGGAAGAGCAGTACTTC. Its protein product is CASSLVPTAPEEQYF.

This clonotype was detected ten times or more. V is TRBV10-3 and J is TRBJ2-1, with 12 bases that match TRBD2. Germline V lookup: CDR1 ENHRY, CDR2 SYGVKD. Trimming at V came to 11 bases and at J to 9 bases, leaving 14 bases not matched to a gene. The CDR3 loop spans 15 amino acids. Written as DNA, the CDR3 is TGTGCCGCAACTAGCGGGAGGTCCCCGAGTGGTGAGCAGTTCTTC. As protein: CAATSGRSPSGEQFF.

The chain is built from TRBV5-4 and TRBJ1-1, with a possible D match to TRBD1 (6 bases). CDR1 SGHNT and CDR2 YYREEE come from the germline V gene (reference sequence). Deletions cut 6 bases from V and 1 base from J, with 16 bases between. The CDR3 is made up of 15 amino acids. CDR3 in DNA: TGTGCCAGCATCTTACAGGGAAGGGCGAACACTGAAGCTTTCTTT. Translation: CASILQGRANTEAFF.

Points on this clonotype: A junction boundary mismatches the germline segment, possibly from a read error. This chain uses TRBV5-1 with TRBJ2-7, with 7 bases aligning to TRBD2. The CDR3 runs to 16 residues. The germline gives CDR1 SGHRS, CDR2 YFSETQ. The CDR3 DNA sequence: TGCACCAGCAGCTTGGGGGGGTCCGTCTCTTACTACGAGCAGTACTTC. Encoded protein: CTSSLGGSVSYYEQYF.

Comment on this clonotype: Since a much larger clone is just one base distant, this may be a read error. The V and J genes are TRBV4-1 and TRBJ2-1; tentative D call: TRBD2 (6 bases). Germline V lookup: CDR1 MGHRA, CDR2 YSYEKL. The CDR3 is 13 residues long. CDR3 sequence (DNA): TGCGCCAGCGGCCAAGAGGCGGGAAGGGGGCAGTTCTTC. It codes for CASGQEAGRGQFF.

Details on this clonotype: Being one base from a much bigger clone, this may be a read error. The chain couples TRBV6-5 to TRBJ1-2; tentatively, D is TRBD1 (6 bases). The CDR3 is 14 amino acids. Per germline, CDR1 MNHEY and CDR2 SVGAGI. The DNA for the CDR3 is TGTGCCAGCAGTTACGGGGGGCGCAACTATGACTACACCTTC. Translation: CASSYGGRNYDYTF.

Comment on this clonotype: A much larger clone is a single base away; this may be a read error. The chain recombines TRBV6-2 or TRBV6-3 with TRBJ1-2; D perhaps matches TRBD1 (5 bases). This CDR3 contains 13 residues. In germline, CDR1 is MNHEY, CDR2 SVGEGT. CDR3 sequence (DNA): TGTGCCAGCGGTTACACAGGCGCCTATGGCTACACCTTC. It encodes CASGYTGAYGYTF.

For this clonotype: Mismatch with germline at one junction end may stem from a read error. The V gene is TRBV29-1, the J gene TRBJ2-2, with 10 positions matching TRBD1. Germline V CDR1 and CDR2: SQVTM, ANQGSEA. The CDR3 sequence is 13 residues long. The CDR3 region is CSAMTGGTGELSF. CDR3 coding DNA: TGCAGCGCCATGACAGGGGGCACCGGGGAGCTGTCTTTT.

CDR3 in amino acids: CASSFVPGGSYEQYF. For the CDR3, the DNA is TGTGCCAGCAGCTTTGTGCCAGGGGGCTCCTACGAGCAGTACTTC. The chain links TRBV5-5 to TRBJ2-7; 7 bases match TRBD1. CDR1 and CDR2 from the germline V gene are SGHKS and YYEKEE (reference sequence). The ends lost 2 bases at V and 0 bases at J; junction bases unmatched: 5. The CDR3 is made up of 15 amino acids. Combining the CDR3 with reference TRBV5-5 and TRBJ2-7 gives the whole variable domain DAGVTQSPTHLIKTRGQQVTLRCSPISGHKSVSWYQQVLGQGPQFIFQYYEKEERGRGNFPDRFSARQFPNYSSELNVNALLLGDSALYLCASSFVPGGSYEQYFGPGTRLTVT.

A single count supports this clonotype. The conserved phenylalanine or tryptophan is not found at the CDR3 terminus, so this likely reflects a read error. The genes are TRBV11-2 and TRBJ2-5; no firm D call. Germline loops: CDR1 SGHAT, CDR2 FQNNGV. This CDR3 has 13 amino acids. The CDR3 DNA is TGTGGCAGCAGCTTCAACAGCCAAGAAACCCAGTACTCC. This encodes CGSSFNSQETQYS.

This clonotype was seen many times. This sequence joins TRBV6-5 and TRBJ1-6; D is uncertain. The V and J ends lost 6 bases and 7 bases respectively, with 7 bases between them. Germline V lookup: CDR1 MNHEY, CDR2 SVGAGI. The CDR3 totals 12 residues. The DNA of the CDR3 is TGTGCCAGCAGGGTCGGAAATTCACCCCTCCACTTT. Its protein is CASRVGNSPLHF.